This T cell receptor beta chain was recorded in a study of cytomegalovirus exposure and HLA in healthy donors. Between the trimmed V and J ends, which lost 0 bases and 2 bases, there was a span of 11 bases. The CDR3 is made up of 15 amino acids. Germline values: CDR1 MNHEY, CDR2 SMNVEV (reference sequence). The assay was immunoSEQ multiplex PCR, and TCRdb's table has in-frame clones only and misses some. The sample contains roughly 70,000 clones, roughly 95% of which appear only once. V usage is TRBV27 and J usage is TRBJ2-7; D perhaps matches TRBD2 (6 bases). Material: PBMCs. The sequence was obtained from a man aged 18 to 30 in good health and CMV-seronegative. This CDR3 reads CASSLSLGGPYEQYF. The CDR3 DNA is TGTGCCAGCAGTTTATCGTTGGGGGGTCCCTACGAGCAGTACTTC.